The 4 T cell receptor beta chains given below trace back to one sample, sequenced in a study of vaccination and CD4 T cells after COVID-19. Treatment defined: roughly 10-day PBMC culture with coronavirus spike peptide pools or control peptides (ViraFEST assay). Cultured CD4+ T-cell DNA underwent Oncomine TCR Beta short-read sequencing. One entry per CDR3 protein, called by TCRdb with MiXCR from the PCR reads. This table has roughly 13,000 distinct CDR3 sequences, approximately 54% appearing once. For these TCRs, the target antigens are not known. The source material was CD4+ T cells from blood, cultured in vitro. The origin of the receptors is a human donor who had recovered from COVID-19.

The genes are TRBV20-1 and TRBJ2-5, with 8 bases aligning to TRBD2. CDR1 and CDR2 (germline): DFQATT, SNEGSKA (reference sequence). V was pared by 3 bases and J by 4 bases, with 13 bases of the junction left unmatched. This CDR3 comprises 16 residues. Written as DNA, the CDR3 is TGCAGTGCTAGGCGGGGTGGGGCGGGAGGAAGAGAGACCCAGTACTTC. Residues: CSARRGGAGGRETQYF.

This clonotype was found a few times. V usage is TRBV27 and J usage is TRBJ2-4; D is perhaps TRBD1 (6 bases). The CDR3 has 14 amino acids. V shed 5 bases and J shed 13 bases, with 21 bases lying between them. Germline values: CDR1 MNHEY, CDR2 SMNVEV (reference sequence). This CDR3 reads CASSRSRGSHVQYF. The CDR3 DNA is TGTGCCAGCAGTCGGTCCAGGGGTAGCCACGTACAGTACTTC.

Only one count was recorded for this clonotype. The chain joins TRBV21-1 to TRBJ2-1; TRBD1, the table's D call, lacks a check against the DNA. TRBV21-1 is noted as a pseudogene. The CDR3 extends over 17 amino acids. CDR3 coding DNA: TGTGCCAGCAGCAAAGGGGGCCGGGACCCTTCCTACAATGAGCAGTTCTTC. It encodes CASSKGGRDPSYNEQFF.

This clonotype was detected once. The CDR3 DNA sequence: TGTGCCAGCAGCCTCGGACAGGGCAGCAATCAGCCCCAGCATTTT. It is translated as CASSLGQGSNQPQHF. The V call is TRBV11-2, the J call TRBJ1-5; TRBD1 aligns across 8 bases. V shed 5 bases and J 1 base; nucleotides not matched to a gene: 4. The germline V gene encodes CDR1 SGHAT and CDR2 FQNNGV. The CDR3 loop spans 15 amino acids.